These T cell receptor beta chains were read from a single sample in a study of blood T cell repertoires in COVID-19. Profiled with immunoSEQ multiplex PCR; TCRdb holds only in-frame clones, not every one. The table records 150,000 to 200,000 clones, roughly 78% of them present only once. The sample taken for sequencing was peripheral blood. Receptors originate from a woman at least 80 years old with active or convalescent COVID-19. Each CDR3 is given with its conserved first and last residue. D genes are given only for firm matches. Size is stated for part of the rows, as once, few or many counts, or as a class when the clone is expanded.

CDR3 DNA	CDR3 protein	D gene	clone size	J gene	V gene
TGTGCCAGCAGCGGGACTACTCCAGAGACCCAGTACTTC	CASSGTTPETQYF	TRBD2	-	TRBJ2-5	TRBV2
TGTGCCAGCTCACCCTCGACAGGGAAGGGGTATGGCTACACCTTC	CASSPSTGKGYGYTF	TRBD1	-	TRBJ1-2	TRBV18
TGCGCCAGCAGTCACGAGGTAGTACCAGATCAGCCCCAGCATTTT	CASSHEVVPDQPQHF	-	once	TRBJ1-5	TRBV23-1
TGTGCCAGCAGCAAGGACACGAACACTGAAGCTTTCTTT	CASSKDTNTEAFF	-	-	TRBJ1-1	TRBV21-1
TGTGCCATCAGTGAGTCACAGGCAGCGGGCTACACCTTC	CAISESQAAGYTF	-	few	TRBJ1-2	TRBV10-3
TGTGCCTGGAGGACAGGCGGACTCTATGGCTACACCTTC	CAWRTGGLYGYTF	-	-	TRBJ1-2	TRBV30
TGTGCCAGCAGTTTAGTCCAAGCGGGGGAGGAGACCCAGTACTTC	CASSLVQAGEETQYF	TRBD2	-	TRBJ2-5	TRBV27
TGTGCCTGGACCCCGGACAGGGGGACGACTAATGAAAAACTGTTTTTT	CAWTPDRGTTNEKLFF	TRBD1	-	TRBJ1-4	TRBV30
TGTGCCAGTGGGGACAGGGGGGATCAGCCCCAGCATTTT	CASGDRGDQPQHF	TRBD1	-	TRBJ1-5	TRBV19
TGCGCCAGCAGCTTAAACAGGGGGTACGAGCAGTACTTC	CASSLNRGYEQYF	TRBD1	-	TRBJ2-7	TRBV5-1
TGTGCCAGCGGTGGACAGACCCAAGAGACCCAGTACTTC	CASGGQTQETQYF	-	-	TRBJ2-5	TRBV28
TGCGCCAGCAGCTTGGCGGACACCGGGGAGCTGTTTTTT	CASSLADTGELFF	-	-	TRBJ2-2	TRBV5-1
TGCGCCAGCAGCTATGAAACAGGGGGCGAGGATACGCAGTATTTT	CASSYETGGEDTQYF	TRBD1	-	TRBJ2-3	TRBV5-1
TGCGCCAGCAGTGAGGTCAGGGCCACAGATACGCAGTATTTT	CASSEVRATDTQYF	-	-	TRBJ2-3	TRBV10-2
TGTGCCATCAGCTGGGACTACCAAGAGACCCAGTACTTC	CAISWDYQETQYF	-	-	TRBJ2-5	TRBV10-3
TGCGCCGCCAAGTTAGTTCGCTATGGCTACACCTTC	CAAKLVRYGYTF	-	few	TRBJ1-2	TRBV10-1
TGTGCCAGCAGTTTCACAGCCATCGGAAACACCATATATTTT	CASSFTAIGNTIYF	-	few	TRBJ1-3	TRBV28
TGTGCCAGCAGCCCAACCGGGACAGGGATGGGAGAGCAGTACTTC	CASSPTGTGMGEQYF	TRBD1	-	TRBJ2-7	TRBV7-2
TGTGCCAGCAGCTCCGGGGATATGAATCAGCCCCAGCATTTT	CASSSGDMNQPQHF	-	-	TRBJ1-5	TRBV3-1/TRBV3-2
TGTGCCAGTACACTTAACAACCAGGGAGGGAAACTGTTTTTT	CASTLNNQGGKLFF	-	-	TRBJ1-4	TRBV19
TGTGCCAGCAGCGCCACCTACCGGACAGGGGGCACCTCACCCCTCCACTTT	CASSATYRTGGTSPLHF	TRBD1	-	TRBJ1-6	TRBV9
TGTGCCAGCAGCCCCCGCCGGGACAGGGCCTACAATGAGCAGTTCTTC	CASSPRRDRAYNEQFF	TRBD1	-	TRBJ2-1	TRBV5-4
TGTGCCAGCAGCATCGAACTAGTCGATACGCAGTATTTT	CASSIELVDTQYF	-	-	TRBJ2-3	TRBV7-2
TGTGCCAGCAGTTACACTAGCGGGGGGGATGAGCAGTTCTTC	CASSYTSGGDEQFF	TRBD2	-	TRBJ2-1	TRBV6-5
TGCGCCAGCACCCGGCGGGGATTGAATACTGAAGCTTTCTTT	CASTRRGLNTEAFF	-	once	TRBJ1-1	TRBV4-1
TGTGCCAGTAGTATAGTGGGCAGGGGGGGCAATCAGCCCCAGCATTTT	CASSIVGRGGNQPQHF	TRBD1	-	TRBJ1-5	TRBV19
TGTGCCAGCAGCCACGGAGGTATAAACCAAGGGGGCGAGCAGTACTTC	CASSHGGINQGGEQYF	-	-	TRBJ2-7	TRBV3-1/TRBV3-2
TGCGCCAGCAGCTTGGGGACAGGGGTCTATGGCTACACCTTC	CASSLGTGVYGYTF	TRBD1	-	TRBJ1-2	TRBV5-1
TGTGCCAGCAGCTTCCAGGGCGGCTCTGGAAACACCATATATTTT	CASSFQGGSGNTIYF	-	-	TRBJ1-3	TRBV28
TGTGCCAGCATTAAGGGACAGGGTAATCAGCCCCAGCATTTT	CASIKGQGNQPQHF	TRBD1	-	TRBJ1-5	TRBV6-6
TGTGCCAGCTCACTCGACCGGTCGGGGGAGCCCCAGCATTTT	CASSLDRSGEPQHF	-	few	TRBJ1-5	TRBV18
TGTGCCAGCTCACCTATCAGGGGGGACGGCTACACCTTC	CASSPIRGDGYTF	TRBD1	-	TRBJ1-2	TRBV18
TGTGCCAGTAGTAAAGAGGGGCAGGATGGCTACACCTTC	CASSKEGQDGYTF	-	few	TRBJ1-2	TRBV19
TGTGCCAGCAGCCAAGGAATCGGGGCAGATACGCAGTATTTT	CASSQGIGADTQYF	-	-	TRBJ2-3	TRBV3-1/TRBV3-2
TGCGCCAGCAGCCCCGGCGGGACAGGGGAGTACGAGCAGTACTTC	CASSPGGTGEYEQYF	TRBD1	-	TRBJ2-7	TRBV5-1
TGTGCCAGGACCCATGGGGCGTCCATTCACAATGAGCAGTTCTTC	CARTHGASIHNEQFF	-	-	TRBJ2-1	TRBV6-4
TGTGCCAGCAGTCCCCGGTCGGGTGAGGATGAGCAGTTCTTC	CASSPRSGEDEQFF	-	-	TRBJ2-1	TRBV6-5
TGTGCCAGCAGGGTGGGGGCGCGAAGGGATTCACCCCTCCACTTT	CASRVGARRDSPLHF	-	-	TRBJ1-6	TRBV28
TGTGCCACGCAGCGAGAGTTTCACCACACAGATACGCAGTATTTT	CATQREFHHTDTQYF	-	-	TRBJ2-3	TRBV15
TGTGCCAGCAGCCCTCCCGGGACTAGCGGGGGTGGAAGCACAGATACGCAGTATTTT	CASSPPGTSGGGSTDTQYF	TRBD2	-	TRBJ2-3	TRBV5-4
TGTGCCAGCAGTTTATCCGTCGGGACAGGTAGCTCCTACGAGCAGTACTTC	CASSLSVGTGSSYEQYF	TRBD1	-	TRBJ2-7	TRBV28
TGCGCCAGCAGCCCGGGCGGGGACAGTTATAGCAATCAGCCCCAGCATTTT	CASSPGGDSYSNQPQHF	TRBD1	-	TRBJ1-5	TRBV5-1
TGCGCCAGCAGCCAAGGGGTAGCCAGGGGGCAGGGGCAGCCCCAGCATTTT	CASSQGVARGQGQPQHF	TRBD1	few	TRBJ1-5	TRBV4-1
TGCGCCAGCAGCCCTTTCGGGATGAGCTATGGCTACACCTTC	CASSPFGMSYGYTF	-	-	TRBJ1-2	TRBV4-3
TGTGCCAGCAGCGCCAACAGGGTGACTAATGAAAAACTGTTTTTT	CASSANRVTNEKLFF	-	-	TRBJ1-4	TRBV9
TGTGCCAGCAGCGACACTCCTCGGACACTCCTTACTAGCGGGGTTACAGATACGCAGTATTTT	CASSDTPRTLLTSGVTDTQYF	TRBD2	-	TRBJ2-3	TRBV9
TGTGCCAGCAGCAAAATTGACAGGGGTGAAAAACTGTTTTTT	CASSKIDRGEKLFF	TRBD1	-	TRBJ1-4	TRBV7-8